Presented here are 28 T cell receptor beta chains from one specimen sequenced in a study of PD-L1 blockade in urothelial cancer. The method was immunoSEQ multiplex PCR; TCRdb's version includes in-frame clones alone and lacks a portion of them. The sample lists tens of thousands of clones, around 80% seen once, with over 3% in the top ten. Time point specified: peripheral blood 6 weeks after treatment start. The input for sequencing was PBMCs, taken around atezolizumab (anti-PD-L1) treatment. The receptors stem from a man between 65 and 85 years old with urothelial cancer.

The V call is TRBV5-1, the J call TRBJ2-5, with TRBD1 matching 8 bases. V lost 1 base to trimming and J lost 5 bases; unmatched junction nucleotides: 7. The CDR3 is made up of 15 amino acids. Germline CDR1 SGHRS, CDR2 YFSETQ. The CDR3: CASSLRQGARETQYF. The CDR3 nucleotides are TGCGCCAGCAGCTTGCGTCAGGGGGCGAGGGAGACCCAGTACTTC.

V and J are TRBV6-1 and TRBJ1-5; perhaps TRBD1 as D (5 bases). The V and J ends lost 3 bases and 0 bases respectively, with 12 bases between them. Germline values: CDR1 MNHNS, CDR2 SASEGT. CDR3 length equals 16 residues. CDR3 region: CASSDRTGYSNQPQHF. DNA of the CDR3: TGTGCCAGCAGTGACCGTACAGGATATAGCAATCAGCCCCAGCATTTT.

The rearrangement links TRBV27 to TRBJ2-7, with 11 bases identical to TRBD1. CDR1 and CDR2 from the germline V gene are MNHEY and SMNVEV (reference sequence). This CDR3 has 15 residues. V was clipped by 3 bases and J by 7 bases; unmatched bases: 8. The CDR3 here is CASSFGGQGAGEQYF. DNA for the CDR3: TGTGCCAGCAGTTTTGGAGGACAGGGGGCGGGTGAGCAGTACTTC.

The CDR3 sequence is CAISELAGGQGGTGELFF. The CDR3 DNA follows: TGTGCCATCAGTGAGCTGGCGGGCGGCCAGGGGGGCACCGGGGAGCTGTTTTTT. The V call is TRBV10-3, the J call TRBJ2-2; TRBD1 is a possible D gene (7 bases). CDR3 size: 18 residues. V was cut by 2 bases and J by 4 bases, with 20 bases left in between. Germline V gives CDR1 ENHRY, CDR2 SYGVKD.

The CDR3 sequence is CASSLSRGSGNTIYF. CDR3 sequence (DNA): TGTGCCAGCAGCTTGTCGCGGGGCTCTGGAAACACCATATATTTT. The chain is built from TRBV5-5 and TRBJ1-3; unclear D gene. Germline V gives CDR1 SGHKS, CDR2 YYEKEE (reference sequence). Trimming took 1 base from V and 0 from J, leaving 8 bases between them. The CDR3 covers 15 residues.

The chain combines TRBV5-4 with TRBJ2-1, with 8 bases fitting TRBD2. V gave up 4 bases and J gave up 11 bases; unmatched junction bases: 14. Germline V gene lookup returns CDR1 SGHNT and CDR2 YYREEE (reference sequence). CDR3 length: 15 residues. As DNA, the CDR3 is TGTGCCAGCAGCCCCGAGGGAGCGGGAGAACGGAAGCAGTTCTTC. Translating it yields CASSPEGAGERKQFF.

CDR3 loop: CASSRGSTSGSRDEQFF. The CDR3 DNA reads as TGCGCCAGCAGCCGAGGCTCGACTAGCGGGAGTCGGGATGAGCAGTTCTTC. The chain uses TRBV4-1 and TRBJ2-1, with 12 positions matching TRBD2. CDR1 and CDR2 from the germline V gene are MGHRA and YSYEKL. J was trimmed by 8 bases and V by 4 bases; bases with no gene match: 12. The CDR3 has 17 amino acids.

The CDR3 DNA reads as TGTGCCAGCAGCTTAGCCGACAGTAGAGATACGCAGTATTTT. Translated: CASSLADSRDTQYF. The genes are TRBV7-2 and TRBJ2-3, with D maybe TRBD1 (5 bases). The CDR3 has 14 residues. Per germline, CDR1 SGHTA and CDR2 FQGNSA. Between the trimmed V and J ends, which lost 0 bases and 5 bases, there was a span of 9 bases.

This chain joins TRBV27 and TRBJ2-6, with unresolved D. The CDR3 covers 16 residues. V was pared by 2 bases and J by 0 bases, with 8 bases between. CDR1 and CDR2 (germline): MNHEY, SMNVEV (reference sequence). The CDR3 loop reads CASSLGIVSGANVLTF. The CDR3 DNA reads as TGTGCCAGCAGTTTAGGCATCGTCTCTGGGGCCAACGTCCTGACTTTC.

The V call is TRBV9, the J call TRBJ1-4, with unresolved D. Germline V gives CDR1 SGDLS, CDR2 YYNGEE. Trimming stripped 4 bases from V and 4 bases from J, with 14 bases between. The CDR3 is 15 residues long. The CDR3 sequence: CASSTGGGFNEKLFF. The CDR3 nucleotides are TGTGCCAGCAGCACGGGAGGAGGATTTAATGAAAAACTGTTTTTT.

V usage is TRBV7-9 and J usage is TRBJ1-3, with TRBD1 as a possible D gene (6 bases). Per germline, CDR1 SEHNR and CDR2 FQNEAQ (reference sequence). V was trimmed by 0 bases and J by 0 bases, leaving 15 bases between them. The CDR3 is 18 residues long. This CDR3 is CASSLAGARGFSGNTIYF. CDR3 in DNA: TGTGCCAGCAGCTTAGCGGGGGCCAGGGGTTTCTCTGGAAACACCATATATTTT.

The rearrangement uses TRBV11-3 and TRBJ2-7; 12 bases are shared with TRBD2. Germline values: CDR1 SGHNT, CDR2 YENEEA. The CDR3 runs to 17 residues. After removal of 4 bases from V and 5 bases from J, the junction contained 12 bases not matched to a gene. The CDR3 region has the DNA TGTGCCAGCAGCTCGGGGACTAGCGGGTGGGGGGGACACGAGCAGTACTTC. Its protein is CASSSGTSGWGGHEQYF.

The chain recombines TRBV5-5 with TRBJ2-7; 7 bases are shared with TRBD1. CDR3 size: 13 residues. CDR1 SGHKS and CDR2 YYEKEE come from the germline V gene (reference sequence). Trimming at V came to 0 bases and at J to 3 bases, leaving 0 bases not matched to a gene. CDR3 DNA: TGTGCCAGCAGCTTGGACAGGGGCTACGAGCAGTACTTC. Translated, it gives CASSLDRGYEQYF.

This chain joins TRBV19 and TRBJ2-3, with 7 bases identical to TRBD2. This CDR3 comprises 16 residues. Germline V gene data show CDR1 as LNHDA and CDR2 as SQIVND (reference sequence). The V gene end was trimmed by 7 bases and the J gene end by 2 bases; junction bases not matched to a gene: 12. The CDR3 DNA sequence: TGTGCCAGTACCCCGGGGGGAGGGCCTTTCACAGATACGCAGTATTTT. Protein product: CASTPGGGPFTDTQYF.

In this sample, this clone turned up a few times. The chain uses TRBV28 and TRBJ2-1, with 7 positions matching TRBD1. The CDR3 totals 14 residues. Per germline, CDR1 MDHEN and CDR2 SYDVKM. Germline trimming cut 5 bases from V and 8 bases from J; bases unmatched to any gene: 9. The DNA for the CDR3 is TGTGCCAGCAGTCTGACAGGGAGAGGGTATGAGCAGTTCTTC. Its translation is CASSLTGRGYEQFF.

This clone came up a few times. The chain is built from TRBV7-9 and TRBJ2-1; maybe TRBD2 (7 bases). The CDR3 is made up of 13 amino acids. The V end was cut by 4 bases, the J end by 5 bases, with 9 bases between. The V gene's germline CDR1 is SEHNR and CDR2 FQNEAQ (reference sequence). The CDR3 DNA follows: TGTGCCAGCAGCTCGCGGGGGCACAATGAGCAGTTCTTC. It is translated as CASSSRGHNEQFF.

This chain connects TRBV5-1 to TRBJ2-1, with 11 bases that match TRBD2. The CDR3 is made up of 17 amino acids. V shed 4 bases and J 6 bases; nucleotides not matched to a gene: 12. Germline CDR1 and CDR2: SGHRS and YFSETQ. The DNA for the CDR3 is TGCGCCAGCAGCGACGGCGAACTAGCGGGGGATTCCAATGAGCAGTTCTTC. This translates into CASSDGELAGDSNEQFF.

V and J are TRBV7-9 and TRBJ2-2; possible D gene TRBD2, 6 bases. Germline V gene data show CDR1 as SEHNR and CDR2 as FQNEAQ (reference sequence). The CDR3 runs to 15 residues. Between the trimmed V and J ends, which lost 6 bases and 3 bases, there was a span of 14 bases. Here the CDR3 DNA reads TGTGCCAGCAGGGGGGGAGGAACAGACACCGGGGAGCTGTTTTTT. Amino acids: CASRGGGTDTGELFF.

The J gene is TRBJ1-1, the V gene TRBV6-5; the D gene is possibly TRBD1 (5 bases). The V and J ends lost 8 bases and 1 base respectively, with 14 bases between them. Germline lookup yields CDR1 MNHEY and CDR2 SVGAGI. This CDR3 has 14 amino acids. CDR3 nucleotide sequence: TGTGCCAGCCGCCAATTCGGACAGAACACTGAAGCTTTCTTT. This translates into CASRQFGQNTEAFF.

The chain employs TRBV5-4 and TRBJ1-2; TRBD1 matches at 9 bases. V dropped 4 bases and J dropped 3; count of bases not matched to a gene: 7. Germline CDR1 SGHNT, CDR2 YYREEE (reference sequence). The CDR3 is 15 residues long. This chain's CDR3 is CASSEQGAPDYGYTF. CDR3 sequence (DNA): TGTGCCAGCAGCGAACAGGGGGCCCCTGACTATGGCTACACCTTC.

CDR3 sequence (DNA): TGTGCCAGCAGCTTACAAGGCGGGGCAGCCTATGGCTACACCTTC. Encoded protein: CASSLQGGAAYGYTF. The chain combines TRBV7-2 with TRBJ1-2, with a tentative D call TRBD1 (5 bases). Trimming removed 2 bases from V and 4 bases from J, with 14 bases in between. The CDR3 runs 15 residues. Germline V gene data show CDR1 as SGHTA and CDR2 as FQGNSA.

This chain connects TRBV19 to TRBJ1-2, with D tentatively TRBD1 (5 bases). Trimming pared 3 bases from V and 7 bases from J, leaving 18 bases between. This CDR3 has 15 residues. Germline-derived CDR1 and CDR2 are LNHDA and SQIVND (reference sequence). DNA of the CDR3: TGTGCCAGTAGTATTCAACGCGCCACAGGTATTGGCTACACCTTC. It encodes CASSIQRATGIGYTF.

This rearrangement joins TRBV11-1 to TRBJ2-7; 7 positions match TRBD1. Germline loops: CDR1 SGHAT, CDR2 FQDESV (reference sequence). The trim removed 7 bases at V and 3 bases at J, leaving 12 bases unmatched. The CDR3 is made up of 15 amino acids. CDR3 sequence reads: CASTHNGQVVYEQYF. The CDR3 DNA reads TGTGCCAGCACCCACAACGGACAGGTCGTCTACGAGCAGTACTTC.

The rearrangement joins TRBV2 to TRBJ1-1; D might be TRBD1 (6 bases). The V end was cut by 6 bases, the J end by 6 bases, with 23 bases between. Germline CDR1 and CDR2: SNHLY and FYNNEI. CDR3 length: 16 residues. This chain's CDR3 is CASREQGGGGTAEAFF. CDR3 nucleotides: TGTGCCAGCAGGGAACAGGGAGGTGGAGGCACCGCTGAAGCTTTCTTT. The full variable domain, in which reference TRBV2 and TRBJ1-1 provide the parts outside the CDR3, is EPEVTQTPSHQVTQMGQEVILRCVPISNHLYFYWYRQILGQKVEFLVSFYNNEISEKSEIFDDQFSVERPDGSNFTLKIRSTKLEDSAMYFCASREQGGGGTAEAFFGQGTRLTVV.

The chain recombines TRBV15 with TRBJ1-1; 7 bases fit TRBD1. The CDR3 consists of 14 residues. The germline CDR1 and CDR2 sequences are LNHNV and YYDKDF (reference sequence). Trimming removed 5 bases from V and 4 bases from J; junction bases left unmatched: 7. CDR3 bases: TGTGCCACCAGCGGGCAACAGGGGAGCACTGAAGCTTTCTTT. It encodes CATSGQQGSTEAFF.

In DNA, the CDR3 is TGTGCCACAGGATCCTACGAGCAGTACTTC. This encodes CATGSYEQYF. This chain links TRBV6-6 with TRBJ2-7, with D uncertain. The V end was cut by 10 bases, the J end by 1 base, with 5 bases between. Germline values: CDR1 MNHNY, CDR2 SVGAGI (reference sequence). The length of the CDR3 is 10 residues.

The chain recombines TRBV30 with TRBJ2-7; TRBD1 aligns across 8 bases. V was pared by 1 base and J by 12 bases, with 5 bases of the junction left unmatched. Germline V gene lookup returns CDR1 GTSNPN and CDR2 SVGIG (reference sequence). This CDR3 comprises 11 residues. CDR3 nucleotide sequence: TGTGCCTGGAGTGAGCGGACAGGGAGGTACTTC. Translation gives CAWSERTGRYF.

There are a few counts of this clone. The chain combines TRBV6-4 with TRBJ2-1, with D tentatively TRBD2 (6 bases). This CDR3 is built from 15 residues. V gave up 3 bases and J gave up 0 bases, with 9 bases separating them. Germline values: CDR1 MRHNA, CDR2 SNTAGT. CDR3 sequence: CASSETGDSYNEQFF. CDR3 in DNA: TGTGCCAGCAGTGAAACGGGGGACTCCTACAATGAGCAGTTCTTC.